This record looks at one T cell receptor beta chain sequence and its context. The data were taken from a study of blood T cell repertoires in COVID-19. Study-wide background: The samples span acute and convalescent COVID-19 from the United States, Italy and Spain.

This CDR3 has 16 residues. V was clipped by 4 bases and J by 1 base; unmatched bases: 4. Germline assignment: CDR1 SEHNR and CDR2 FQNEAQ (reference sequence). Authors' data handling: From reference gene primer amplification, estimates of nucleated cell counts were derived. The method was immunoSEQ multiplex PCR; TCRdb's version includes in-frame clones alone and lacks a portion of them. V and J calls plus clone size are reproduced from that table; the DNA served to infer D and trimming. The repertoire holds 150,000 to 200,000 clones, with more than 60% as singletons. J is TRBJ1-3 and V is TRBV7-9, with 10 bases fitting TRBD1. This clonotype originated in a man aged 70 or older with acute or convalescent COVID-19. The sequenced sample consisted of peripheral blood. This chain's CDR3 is CASSYGDRGSGNTIYF. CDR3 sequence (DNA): TGTGCCAGCAGCTACGGGGACAGGGGTTCTGGAAACACCATATATTTT.